The 12 T cell receptor beta chains reported below all come from one sample, sequenced in a study of vaccination effects on CD4 cells after COVID-19. Expansion with viral peptide pools was applied to antigen-specific CD4+ T cells by the ViraFEST assay prior to sequencing. Following 10 days of culture, CD4+ T cells were isolated. Vaccine administered to participants consisted of two doses of either BNT162b2 or mRNA-1273. For these TCRs, the target antigens are not known. The method was immunoSEQ multiplex PCR; TCRdb's version includes in-frame clones alone and lacks a portion of them. The data contain about 22,000 clones, approximately 69% of them singletons. This sample comprised CD4+ T cells from PBMCs cultured with SARS-CoV-2 spike peptides, obtained after COVID-19 vaccination. The source is a human donor who received a COVID-19 vaccine.

This clone was recorded once. The rearrangement links TRBV20-1 to TRBJ1-6; D is uncertain. CDR1 is DFQATT, CDR2 SNEGSKA, per germline (reference sequence). The CDR3 runs 14 residues. Trimming removed 3 bases from V and 8 bases from J, with 14 bases in between. The CDR3 DNA reads as TGCAGTGCTAGTCCCAGGCGGAGTGATTCACCCCTCCACTTT. This sequence encodes CSASPRRSDSPLHF.

This clone was recorded only once. This rearrangement joins TRBV14 to TRBJ2-1, with D unresolved. The ends were cut back, 4 bases at V and 1 base at J, with 5 bases in the middle. Per germline, CDR1 SGHDN and CDR2 FVKESK. This CDR3 is built from 13 residues. CDR3 sequence reads: CASSRRSYNEQFF. The CDR3 DNA follows: TGTGCCAGCAGCCGACGATCCTACAATGAGCAGTTCTTC.

The chain combines TRBV2 with TRBJ1-1, with D perhaps TRBD1 (5 bases). This CDR3 region has 14 residues. V lost 6 bases and J 5 bases, leaving 16 bases between the germline ends. CDR1 SNHLY and CDR2 FYNNEI come from the germline V gene. CDR3: CASRSDGGGTEAFF. The CDR3 nucleotides read TGTGCCAGCAGGTCGGACGGGGGGGGGACTGAAGCTTTCTTT.

J is TRBJ1-1 and V is TRBV6-4, with D maybe TRBD1 (6 bases). This CDR3 is 15 amino acids long. Trimming shortened V by 3 bases and J by 0 bases, and 11 bases separated the two germline ends. Per germline, CDR1 MRHNA and CDR2 SNTAGT. The CDR3 nucleotides are TGTGCCAGCAGTGAGTCGGACAGTCTGAACACTGAAGCTTTCTTT. Translating gives CASSESDSLNTEAFF.

The genes are TRBV19 and TRBJ1-1; D gene ambiguous. Germline-derived CDR1 and CDR2 are LNHDA and SQIVND (reference sequence). This CDR3 is 16 amino acids long. Trimming removed 10 bases from V and 1 base from J, with 22 bases in between. CDR3 nucleotides: TGTGCCACCTCTGGATCGTCCCGGCTGGGGAACACTGAAGCTTTCTTT. Its translation is CATSGSSRLGNTEAFF.

This clone appeared a single time. The CDR3 region has the DNA TGTGCCAGCAGCCGGGACAGGGGTATTTACGAGCAGTACTTC. As protein: CASSRDRGIYEQYF. This chain joins TRBV7-2 and TRBJ2-7; 10 bases map to TRBD1. V lost 5 bases, J lost 4 bases, and 5 bases stayed unmatched. This CDR3 contains 14 residues. Germline V gene data show CDR1 as SGHTA and CDR2 as FQGNSA.

This clone was seen a few times. This sequence joins TRBV12-3 or TRBV12-4 and TRBJ1-2; D uncertain. The CDR3 length is 13 residues. V was trimmed by 6 bases and J by 6 bases, leaving 14 bases between them. For the CDR3, the DNA is TGTGCCAGCAGCCCTGCGGGCCCTCATGGCTACACCTTC. Encoded protein: CASSPAGPHGYTF.

The chain is built from TRBV5-1 and TRBJ2-5, with 9 bases fitting TRBD1. Germline CDR1 SGHRS, CDR2 YFSETQ. V shed 5 bases, J shed 4 bases, and the junction held 12 bases outside the gene matches. This CDR3 has 16 amino acids. This CDR3 is CASSLNVLGQGETQYF. CDR3 coding DNA: TGCGCCAGCAGTCTAAATGTCCTGGGACAGGGAGAGACCCAGTACTTC.

The V and J genes are TRBV7-9 and TRBJ2-7; D remains ambiguous. CDR1 and CDR2 from the germline V gene are SEHNR and FQNEAQ (reference sequence). The CDR3 sequence is 13 residues long. Trimming removed 3 bases at V and 7 bases at J, with 13 bases between. This CDR3 is CASSFFQNGEQYF. The CDR3 DNA is TGTGCCAGCAGCTTTTTCCAGAACGGGGAGCAGTACTTC.

J is TRBJ2-2 and V is TRBV30; D gene uncertain. The CDR3 is made up of 14 amino acids. The V end was cut by 3 bases, the J end by 2 bases, with 10 bases between. Germline V gene lookup returns CDR1 GTSNPN and CDR2 SVGIG (reference sequence). In nucleotides, the CDR3 is TGTGCCTGGAGACCGATCCGTAACACCGGGGAGCTGTTTTTT. This gives the protein CAWRPIRNTGELFF.

This chain uses TRBV7-9 with TRBJ2-2, with D perhaps matching TRBD2 (6 bases). CDR3 size: 15 residues. Trimming shortened V by 1 base and J by 7 bases, and 13 bases separated the two germline ends. Germline lookup yields CDR1 SEHNR and CDR2 FQNEAQ (reference sequence). CDR3 bases: TGTGCCAGCAGCTTAGGATCGGGGGTCAGCGGGGAGCTGTTTTTT. Amino acid sequence: CASSLGSGVSGELFF. Based on the CDR3 plus reference TRBV7-9 and TRBJ2-2, the full variable domain is DTGVSQNPRHKITKRGQNVTFRCDPISEHNRLYWYRQTLGQGPEFLTYFQNEAQLEKSRLLSDRFSAERPKGSFSTLEIQRTEQGDSAMYLCASSLGSGVSGELFFGEGSRLTVL.

The V call is TRBV10-1, the J call TRBJ2-5; maybe TRBD1 (6 bases). Germline assignment: CDR1 WNHNN and CDR2 SYGVQD (reference sequence). The CDR3 extends over 14 amino acids. Deletions cut 10 bases from V and 2 bases from J, with 17 bases between. CDR3 nucleotide sequence: TGCGCCACCACATTTTACAGGGAACAAGAGACCCAGTACTTC. Its protein product is CATTFYREQETQYF.